What follows describes a single T cell receptor (beta chain). The data are from a study of control samples from healthy donors and cancer patients. The CDR3 has 13 residues. Germline CDR1 is KGHDR and CDR2 is SFDVKD. Losses at the gene ends were 7 bases for V and 6 bases for J; bases not matched to a gene: 6. Sequenced by immunoSEQ multiplex PCR; TCRdb stores in-frame clones only, minus some. The top ten hold around 2.5% of the sample, which has more than 95,000 clones, approximately 93% seen once. This sequence originates from a man between 25 and 39 years old in good health. Sequencing was carried out using blood. The chain employs TRBV24-1 and TRBJ1-1, with TRBD1 matching 8 bases. The CDR3 protein is CATRQGAGSEAFF. The CDR3 DNA follows: TGTGCCACCAGGCAGGGGGCGGGATCTGAAGCTTTCTTT.